This entry describes one TCR beta chain. In germline, CDR1 is MNHEY, CDR2 SMNVEV (reference sequence). The V gene end was trimmed by 6 bases and the J gene end by 7 bases; junction bases not matched to a gene: 5. The CDR3 has 13 amino acids. This sample stems from a study of blood T cell repertoires in COVID-19. At the level of the study: Whether acute or convalescent, the COVID-19 samples came from the United States, Italy and Spain.

The repertoire was sequenced with immunoSEQ multiplex PCR; TCRdb's copy has only in-frame clones and lacks some. The sample contains fewer than 350,000 clones, approximately 81% of which appear only once. The chain uses TRBV27 and TRBJ2-1, with 8 bases aligning to TRBD2. The sequence came from a woman aged 55 to 70 with active or convalescent COVID-19. What was sequenced was peripheral blood. This CDR3 reads CASRRGAGNEQFF. In nucleotides, the CDR3 is TGTGCCAGCAGGCGGGGGGCGGGGAATGAGCAGTTCTTC.